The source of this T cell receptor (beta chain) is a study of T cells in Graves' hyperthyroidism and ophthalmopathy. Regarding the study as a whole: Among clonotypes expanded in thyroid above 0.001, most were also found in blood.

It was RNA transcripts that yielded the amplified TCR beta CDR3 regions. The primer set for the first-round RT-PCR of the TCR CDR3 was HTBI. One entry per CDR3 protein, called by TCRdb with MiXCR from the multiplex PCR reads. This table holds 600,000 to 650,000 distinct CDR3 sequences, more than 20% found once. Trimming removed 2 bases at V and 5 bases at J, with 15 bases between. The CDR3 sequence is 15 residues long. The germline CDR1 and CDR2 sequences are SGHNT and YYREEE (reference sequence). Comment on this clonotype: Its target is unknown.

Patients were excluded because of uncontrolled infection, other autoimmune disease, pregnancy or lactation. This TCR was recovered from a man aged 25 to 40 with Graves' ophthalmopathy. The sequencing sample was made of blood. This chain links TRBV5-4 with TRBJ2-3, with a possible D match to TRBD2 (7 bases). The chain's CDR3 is CASSFGGLGGDTQYF. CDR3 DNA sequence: TGTGCCAGCAGCTTTGGTGGACTAGGGGGAGATACGCAGTATTTT.